This is a list of T cell receptor beta chains from one sample in a study of blood T cell repertoires in COVID-19. Method: immunoSEQ multiplex PCR; TCRdb's copy keeps in-frame clones and lacks some. The sample lists about 480,000 clones, around 89% occurring once. The sequenced sample was PBMCs or T cells enriched from blood (not recorded which). The receptors come from a middle-aged woman who had recovered from COVID-19. The conserved cysteine and the conserved F or W are not part of the CDR3 here. Fields, in order: V gene, CDR3 protein.

v_gene: TRBV28; CDR3aa: ASSLGQGETQY
v_gene: TRBV11-3; CDR3aa: ASSLVLRSNEQY
v_gene: TRBV5-4; CDR3aa: ASSLGGDSGNTIY
v_gene: TRBV5-4; CDR3aa: ASSLPLAGVRNTQY
v_gene: TRBV5-1; CDR3aa: ASSLGRLAGGPSSNEQF
v_gene: TRBV27; CDR3aa: ASATLAGHNEQF
v_gene: TRBV6-5; CDR3aa: ASSYQGQVHYGYT
v_gene: TRBV27; CDR3aa: ASHFGTSAYNEQF
v_gene: TRBV7-2; CDR3aa: ASSFRGSYGPSSYEQY
v_gene: TRBV21-1; CDR3aa: ASSKVGASGYVNEQF
v_gene: TRBV11-3; CDR3aa: ASSISSVLNEQF
v_gene: TRBV5-4; CDR3aa: ASSPPGDRGGGYT
v_gene: TRBV7-2; CDR3aa: ASSLDQIYGYT
v_gene: TRBV5-8; CDR3aa: ASSLTGTGVRT
v_gene: TRBV18; CDR3aa: ASSPSTGADNEQF
v_gene: TRBV19; CDR3aa: ATRGRTREGEQF
v_gene: TRBV9; CDR3aa: ASSPGTGGITGELF
v_gene: TRBV7-9; CDR3aa: ASSLGQPFGYT
v_gene: TRBV19; CDR3aa: ASSTYRPSGRGTGELF
v_gene: TRBV3-1/TRBV3-2; CDR3aa: ASSPPKDTYEQY
v_gene: TRBV10-3; CDR3aa: AIRRDSVLYGYT
v_gene: TRBV27; CDR3aa: ASSKGQGRGNQPQH
v_gene: TRBV6-4; CDR3aa: ASTRDSPEQY
v_gene: TRBV21-1; CDR3aa: ASSETGTGNTIY
v_gene: TRBV19; CDR3aa: ASSPHRENEQF
v_gene: TRBV5-1; CDR3aa: ASSLAGTSVEQF
v_gene: TRBV12-3/TRBV12-4; CDR3aa: ASSPSRLPQH
v_gene: TRBV27; CDR3aa: ASSQGTTYNEQF